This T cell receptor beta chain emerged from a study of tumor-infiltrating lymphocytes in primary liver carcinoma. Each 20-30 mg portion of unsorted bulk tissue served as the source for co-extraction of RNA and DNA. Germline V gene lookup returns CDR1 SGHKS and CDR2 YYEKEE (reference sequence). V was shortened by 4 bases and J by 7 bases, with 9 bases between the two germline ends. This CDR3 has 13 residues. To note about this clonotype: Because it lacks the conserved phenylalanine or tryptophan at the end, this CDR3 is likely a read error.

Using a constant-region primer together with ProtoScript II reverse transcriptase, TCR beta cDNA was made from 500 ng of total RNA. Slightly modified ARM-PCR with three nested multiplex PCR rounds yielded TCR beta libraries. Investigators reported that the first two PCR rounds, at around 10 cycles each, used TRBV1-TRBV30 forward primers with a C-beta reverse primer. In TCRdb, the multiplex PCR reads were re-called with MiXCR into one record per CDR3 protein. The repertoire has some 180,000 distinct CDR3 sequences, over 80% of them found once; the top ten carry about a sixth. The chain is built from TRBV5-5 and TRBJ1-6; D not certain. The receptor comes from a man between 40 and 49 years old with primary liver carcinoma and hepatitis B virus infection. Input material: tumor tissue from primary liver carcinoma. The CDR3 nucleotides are TGTGCCAGCAGCCTCATGGGGAATTCACCCCTCCACTCT. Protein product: CASSLMGNSPLHS.